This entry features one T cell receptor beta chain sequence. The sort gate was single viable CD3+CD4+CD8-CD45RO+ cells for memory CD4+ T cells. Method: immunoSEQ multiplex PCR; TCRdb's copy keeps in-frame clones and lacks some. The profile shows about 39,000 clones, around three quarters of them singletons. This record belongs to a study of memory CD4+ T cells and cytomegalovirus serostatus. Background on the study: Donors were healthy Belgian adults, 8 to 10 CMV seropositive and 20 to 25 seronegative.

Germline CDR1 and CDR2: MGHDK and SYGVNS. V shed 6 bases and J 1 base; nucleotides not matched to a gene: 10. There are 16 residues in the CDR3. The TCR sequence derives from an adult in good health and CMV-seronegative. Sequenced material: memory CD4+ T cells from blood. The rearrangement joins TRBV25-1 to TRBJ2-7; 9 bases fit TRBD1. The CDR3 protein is CASSRAGTGTSYEQYF. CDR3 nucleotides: TGTGCCAGCAGCCGAGCCGGGACAGGGACGTCCTACGAGCAGTACTTC.